This T cell receptor beta chain was documented in a study of T cell responses to AZD1222 COVID-19 vaccine (dated by TCRdb to the early 2020s). For context, the study as a whole: Because spike-specific TCR depth and breadth did not differ between the two schedules, AZD1222 recipients who got a second dose at roughly 4 weeks were pooled with those who got a second dose at roughly 12 weeks. A total of 233 trial participants underwent TCR sequencing, of whom nearly 210 had received two doses of AZD1222 and some 26 had received two doses of the MenACWY control vaccine. Trial participants were enrolled by age into 18-55, 56-69 and 70-plus year subgroups, with about 150, 28 and 57 TCR-sequenced participants respectively.

Measured from the cysteine to the phenylalanine, the CDR3 is 14 residues long. Only the CDR3 part of the read is kept: 42 bases, read in frame from the first base. CDR1 and CDR2 are drawn from the germline V gene: KGHSH, LQKENI. V and J are truncated by 5 bases and 1 base respectively, leaving an intervening sequence of 12 bases. Here is what the overall study found, with its caveats: Because no day 14 peak-response samples were available, the repertoires could be characterized only after the peak T cell response. Conclusions about previously exposed vaccinees are limited, since just 5 to 7 AZD1222 recipients were seropositive for SARS-CoV-2 at baseline. After two AZD1222 doses, both the breadth and the depth of spike-specific TCRs were significantly higher than at day 0 and than in MenACWY recipients. In the small 56-69-year group, the increase in depth fell short of significance, most likely because of low power. Reportedly, close to half of the unique spike-specific TCRs recognized epitopes lying outside the regions that are mutated in the B.1.351 and B.1.1.7 variants. Most participants were white British and females outnumbered males, and the authors suggested that clonal diversity may have been underestimated. CD4 TCRs associated with the vaccine covered the entire spike protein, and the dominant responses were in regions 160-218 and 743-854.

In light of the paper, this sample's time point label describes: baseline before first vaccination. Samples from vaccinated people were obtained from the UK trials COV001 and COV002, which included a single-blind randomized controlled phase 2/3 trial of AZD1222 (ChAdOx1 nCoV-19) in healthy adults. For TCRbeta chain sequencing, PBMC samples were collected from trial participants at day 0 and at day 28 after the second dose. To note about this clone: Its cognate antigen has yet to be identified. No clone much larger than this one lies a single base away; base qualities are absent.

The CDR3 regions of human TCRbeta chains were analyzed by immunosequencing. The original methods were these. TCRs in the repertoires were compared against a reference library of SARS-CoV-2-specific TCRs that had been generated with the MIRA antigen-specificity platform. Breadth meant the fraction of unique TCRs that were SARS-CoV-2-associated, whereas depth meant the fraction of total T cells that were SARS-CoV-2-associated. Using the MIRA data, every spike-specific TCR was mapped to the spike region that the TCR reacted to and assigned to either a CD4 or a CD8 class. Log10-transformed breadth and depth values were compared by one-way ANOVA with Sidak's multiple comparisons tests. Held by TCRdb, this immuneACCESS table contains in-frame sequences only and omits some clones. Under half of the omission traces to an unresolved V gene where checked; the cause of the rest is unknown. From that table come the V and J calls and clone size; the DNA was used to work out D and trimming. In all, the sample holds about 140,000 clones, and around 88% of those were seen once. About 3% of the sample is taken by the ten largest.

Source: peripheral blood, taken on day 0 of AZD1222 vaccination. The clonotype originates from an adult in good health. The chain was built from TRBV18 and TRBJ2-7; the D gene lacks a confident call. CDR3 reads: CASSETDGSYEQYF. In nucleotide form, the sequence is TGTGCCAGCTCAGAAACCGACGGATCCTACGAGCAGTACTTC.